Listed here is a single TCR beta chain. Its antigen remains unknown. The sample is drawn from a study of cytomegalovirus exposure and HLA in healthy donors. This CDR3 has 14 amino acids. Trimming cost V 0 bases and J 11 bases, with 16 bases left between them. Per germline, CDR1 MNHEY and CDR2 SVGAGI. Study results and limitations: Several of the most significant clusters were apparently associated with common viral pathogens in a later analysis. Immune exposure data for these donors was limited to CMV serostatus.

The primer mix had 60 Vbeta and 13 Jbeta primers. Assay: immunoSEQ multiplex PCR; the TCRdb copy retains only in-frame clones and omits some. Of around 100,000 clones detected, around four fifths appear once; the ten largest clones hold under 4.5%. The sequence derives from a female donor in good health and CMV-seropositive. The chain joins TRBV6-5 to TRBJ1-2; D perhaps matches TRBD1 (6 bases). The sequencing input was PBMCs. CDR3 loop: CASSYSNREGWYTF. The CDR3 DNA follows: TGTGCCAGCAGTTACTCGAACAGGGAGGGGTGGTACACCTTC.